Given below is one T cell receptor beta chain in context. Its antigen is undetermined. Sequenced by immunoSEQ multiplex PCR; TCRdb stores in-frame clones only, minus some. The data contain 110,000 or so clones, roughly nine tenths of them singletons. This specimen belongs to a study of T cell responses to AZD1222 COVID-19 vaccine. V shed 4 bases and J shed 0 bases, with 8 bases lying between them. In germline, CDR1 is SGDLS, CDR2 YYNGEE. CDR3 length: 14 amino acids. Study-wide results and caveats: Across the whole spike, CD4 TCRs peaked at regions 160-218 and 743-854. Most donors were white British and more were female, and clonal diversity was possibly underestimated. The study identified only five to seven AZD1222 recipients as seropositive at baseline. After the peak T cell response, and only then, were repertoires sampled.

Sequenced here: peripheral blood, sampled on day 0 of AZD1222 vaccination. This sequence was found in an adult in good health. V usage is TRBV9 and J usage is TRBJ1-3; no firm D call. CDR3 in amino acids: CASSHAASGNTIYF. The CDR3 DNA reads TGTGCCAGCAGCCACGCGGCCTCTGGAAACACCATATATTTT.